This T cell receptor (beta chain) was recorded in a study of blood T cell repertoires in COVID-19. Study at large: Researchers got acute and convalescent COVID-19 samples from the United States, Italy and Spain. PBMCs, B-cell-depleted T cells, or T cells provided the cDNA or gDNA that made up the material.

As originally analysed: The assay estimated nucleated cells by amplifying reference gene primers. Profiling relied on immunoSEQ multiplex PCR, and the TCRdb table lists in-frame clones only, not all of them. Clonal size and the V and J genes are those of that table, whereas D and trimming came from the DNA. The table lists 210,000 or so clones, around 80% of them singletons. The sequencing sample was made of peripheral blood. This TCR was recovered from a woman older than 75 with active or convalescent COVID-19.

The CDR3 loop is CASSPTGVETQYF. In DNA form, the CDR3 reads TGTGCCAGCAGCCCGACAGGGGTGGAGACCCAGTACTTC. The chain combines TRBV6-2 or TRBV6-3 with TRBJ2-5, with TRBD1 identical over 8 bases. J was trimmed by 5 bases and V by 6 bases; bases with no gene match: 5. Germline V CDR1 and CDR2: MNHEY, SVGEGT. The CDR3 runs to 13 residues.